This T cell receptor beta chain was captured by sequencing in a study of blood T cell repertoires in COVID-19. In the original analysis: Amplifying reference gene primers gave estimates of nucleated cell counts. Clones were read by immunoSEQ multiplex PCR, and TCRdb kept only the in-frame ones, dropping some. V, J and clone size derive from that table, while D and trimming were established from the DNA sequence. The data contain under 250,000 clones, approximately 88% of them singletons. The V gene lost 2 bases and the J gene lost 9 bases, with 13 bases spanning the gap. This CDR3 is built from 13 residues. The germline gives CDR1 MNHNS, CDR2 SASEGT.

The chain uses TRBV6-1 and TRBJ1-2; weak D call: TRBD1 (6 bases). This clonotype was obtained from a woman in her twenties or thirties with acute COVID-19. Sequencing was performed on PBMCs or T cells enriched from blood (not recorded which). The DNA for the CDR3 is TGTGCCAGCAGTGAACTTGGACAGTACAGCTACACCTTC. This sequence encodes CASSELGQYSYTF.